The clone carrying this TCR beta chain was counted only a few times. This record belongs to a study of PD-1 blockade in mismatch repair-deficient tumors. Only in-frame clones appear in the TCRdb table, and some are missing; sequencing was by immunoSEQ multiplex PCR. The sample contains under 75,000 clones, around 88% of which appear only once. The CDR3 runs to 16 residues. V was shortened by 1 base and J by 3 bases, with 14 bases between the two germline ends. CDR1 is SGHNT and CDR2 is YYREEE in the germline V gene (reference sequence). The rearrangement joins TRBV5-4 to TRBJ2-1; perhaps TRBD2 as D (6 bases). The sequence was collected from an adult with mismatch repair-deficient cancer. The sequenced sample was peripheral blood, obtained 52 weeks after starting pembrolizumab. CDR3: CASSLKSSAHYNEQFF. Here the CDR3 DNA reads TGTGCCAGCAGCTTGAAATCTAGCGCCCACTACAATGAGCAGTTCTTC.